The present T cell receptor (beta chain) was sequenced within a study of OX40 agonist ivuxolimab in advanced cancers. Study-wide context: 30% to 40% of patients had received prior checkpoint inhibitor therapy.

Libraries were prepared by immunoSEQ multiplex PCR; TCRdb keeps only in-frame clonotypes and omits some of them. The top ten clones hold approximately 10% of a sample with roughly 65,000 clones, around 87% of them seen once. The CDR3 loop spans 15 amino acids. Trimming took 4 bases from V and 4 from J, leaving 17 bases between them. Germline V gene lookup returns CDR1 SGHVS and CDR2 FQNEAQ. V and J are TRBV7-8 and TRBJ2-7, with D perhaps matching TRBD2 (5 bases). This receptor was obtained from an adult with an advanced solid tumor such as melanoma, head and neck, liver or kidney cancer. The sample consisted of CD4+ or CD8+ T cells sorted from blood, taken in a trial of the OX40 agonist ivuxolimab. This CDR3 reads CASSSARTGEYEQYF. The CDR3 DNA sequence: TGTGCCAGCAGCTCCGCACGGACCGGGGAGTACGAGCAGTACTTC.